Following are 32 T cell receptor beta chains from one sample sequenced in a study of CD8+ T cells in alopecia areata. Extracted RNA was reverse transcribed, and the resulting cDNA served as sequencing template. Assay used: immunoSEQ multiplex PCR; TCRdb lists only in-frame clones, some missing. The sample lists about 190,000 clones, over 60% seen once, with around 3.9% in the top ten. Treatment described: oral pan-JAK inhibitor, 5-10 mg twice daily. The specimen comprised CD4+ T cells sorted from blood, sampled at week 4, from a patient treated with tofacitinib. These receptors all come from a human donor with alopecia areata.

This clone was counted between two and nine times. The chain uses TRBV4-1 and TRBJ1-2; tentatively, D is TRBD1 (6 bases). V was trimmed by 1 base and J by 0 bases, leaving 18 bases between them. This CDR3 has 18 amino acids. Germline V lookup: CDR1 MGHRA, CDR2 YSYEKL. The CDR3 here is CASSQGLTGQTTNYGYTF. The DNA for the CDR3 is TGCGCCAGCAGCCAAGGGCTCACGGGACAAACAACTAACTATGGCTACACCTTC.

The chain combines TRBV5-4 with TRBJ2-7, with 7 bases matching TRBD1. J was trimmed by 2 bases and V by 4 bases; bases with no gene match: 12. Per the germline V gene, CDR1 is SGHNT and CDR2 is YYREEE (reference sequence). The CDR3 is made up of 16 amino acids. CDR3 region: CASSPGGLTSTYEQYF. For the CDR3, the DNA is TGTGCCAGCAGCCCAGGGGGTCTAACCTCAACCTACGAGCAGTACTTC.

The gene calls are TRBV2 and TRBJ1-2, with D possibly TRBD1 on 5 matching bases. There are 14 residues in the CDR3. The germline CDR1 and CDR2 sequences are SNHLY and FYNNEI. Deletions cut 6 bases from V and 3 bases from J, with 14 bases between. The CDR3 DNA follows: TGTGCCAGCAGACCCGACAGCCTTTACTATGGCTACACCTTC. Translation gives CASRPDSLYYGYTF.

This sequence joins TRBV30 and TRBJ1-1; D remains unclear. This CDR3 region has 13 residues. Trimming pared 5 bases from V and 0 bases from J, leaving 10 bases between. Looked up from germline, CDR1 is GTSNPN and CDR2 is SVGIG (reference sequence). CDR3 DNA sequence: TGTGCCTGGTTTCGCGGAATGAACACTGAAGCTTTCTTT. This translates into CAWFRGMNTEAFF.

This clone came up a few times. This rearrangement joins TRBV9 to TRBJ2-7, with 15 bases identical to TRBD2. This CDR3 has 15 residues. From germline, CDR1 is SGDLS and CDR2 YYNGEE. Losses at the gene ends were 3 bases for V and 5 bases for J; bases not matched to a gene: 3. The CDR3 sequence is CASSAGLAGGNEQYF. The CDR3, as DNA: TGTGCCAGCAGCGCCGGACTAGCGGGGGGGAACGAGCAGTACTTC.

The chain joins TRBV21-1 to TRBJ2-7; the table's D call, TRBD1, has no DNA check behind it. TRBV21-1 is annotated as a pseudogene. This CDR3 is built from 16 residues. CDR3 in amino acids: CASSKVRGQAIYEQYF. In DNA, the CDR3 is TGTGCCAGCAGCAAAGTCAGGGGACAGGCTATTTACGAGCAGTACTTC.

The rearrangement links TRBV4-1 to TRBJ2-5; D is unclear. The germline CDR1 and CDR2 sequences are MGHRA and YSYEKL. V was pared by 0 bases and J by 10 bases, with 15 bases between. The CDR3 loop spans 14 amino acids. CDR3 in amino acids: CASSQDVAGWNQYF. CDR3 DNA sequence: TGCGCCAGCAGCCAAGATGTAGCCGGCTGGAACCAGTACTTC.

This clone turned up a few times. This same CDR3 is encoded by further DNA sequences in the sample. The V and J genes are TRBV27 and TRBJ1-1; no definite D call. Trimming took 1 base from V and 1 from J, leaving 4 bases between them. Germline V gives CDR1 MNHEY, CDR2 SMNVEV (reference sequence). The length of the CDR3 is 13 residues. The CDR3 spells CASSLWGNTEAFF. The CDR3 DNA reads TGTGCCAGCAGTTTATGGGGGAACACTGAAGCTTTCTTT.

Details on this clone: This CDR3 is also generated by other DNA sequences in the sample. The rearrangement uses TRBV5-1 and TRBJ2-7; unclear D gene. This CDR3 has 11 amino acids. Germline CDR1 reads SGHRS; CDR2 reads YFSETQ. Trimming pared 0 bases from V and 7 bases from J, leaving 5 bases between. The CDR3 DNA follows: TGCGCCAGCAGCTTGGAAGGGGAGCAGTACTTC. It encodes CASSLEGEQYF.

The rearrangement links TRBV5-6 to TRBJ2-5; 8 bases align to TRBD2. The CDR3 runs to 15 residues. Germline V gene lookup returns CDR1 SGHDT and CDR2 YYEEEE. V lost 2 bases and J lost 1; bases outside the gene matches: 4. The DNA for the CDR3 is TGTGCCAGCAGCTTAGCGGGGGATTTCCAAGAGACCCAGTACTTC. Its protein product is CASSLAGDFQETQYF.

The chain carries TRBV7-9 and TRBJ1-5; 7 nucleotides agree with TRBD1. The ends lost 5 bases at V and 7 bases at J; junction bases unmatched: 8. Germline V gene sequence: CDR1 SEHNR, CDR2 FQNEAQ (reference sequence). The CDR3 length is 14 residues. For the CDR3, the DNA is TGTGCCAGCAGCCCCTGGGACAGAGACCAGCCCCAGCATTTT. Its protein product is CASSPWDRDQPQHF.

The chain has TRBV5-1 and TRBJ1-2; 7 nucleotides align to TRBD1. The CDR3 totals 15 residues. CDR1 and CDR2 (germline): SGHRS, YFSETQ. With 3 bases clipped from V and 0 bases from J, the junction kept 5 bases outside the gene matches. The CDR3 is CASSSDRNANYGYTF. The CDR3 DNA follows: TGCGCCAGCAGCTCGGACAGGAACGCTAACTATGGCTACACCTTC.

The chain combines TRBV6-5 with TRBJ1-2; tentatively, D is TRBD1 (5 bases). Trimming pared 7 bases from V and 7 bases from J, leaving 16 bases between. The CDR3 runs 13 residues. CDR1 is MNHEY, CDR2 SVGAGI, per germline. The CDR3 region is CASNPTGSGGYTF. The CDR3 DNA follows: TGTGCCAGCAACCCAACAGGCTCGGGTGGCTACACCTTC.

This clone was detected only once. The chain combines TRBV29-1 with TRBJ1-1; TRBD1 aligns across 10 bases. CDR3 length: 14 residues. Germline V lookup: CDR1 SQVTM, CDR2 ANQGSEA. V lost 4 bases, J lost 4 bases, and 6 bases stayed unmatched. DNA for the CDR3: TGCAGCGTTGTTGACAGGGGGCGTAGCACTGAAGCTTTCTTT. It codes for CSVVDRGRSTEAFF.

The chain combines TRBV7-3 with TRBJ1-1; D is perhaps TRBD1 (5 bases). V shed 5 bases and J shed 4 bases, with 14 bases lying between them. CDR1 and CDR2 from the germline V gene are SGHTA and FQGTGA. The CDR3 has 14 amino acids. CDR3 nucleotide sequence: TGTGCCAGCAGCCAATTTCAGGGACCCACTGAAGCTTTCTTT. It encodes CASSQFQGPTEAFF.

V usage is TRBV5-1 and J usage is TRBJ2-1; 7 bases are a match to TRBD2. V lost 3 bases, J lost 7 bases, and 10 bases stayed unmatched. Germline V gives CDR1 SGHRS, CDR2 YFSETQ. The CDR3 is 15 residues long. The CDR3 reads CASSSLTGGLNEQFF. The DNA for the CDR3 is TGCGCCAGCAGCTCTCTCACGGGAGGCTTAAATGAGCAGTTCTTC.

This clone was seen just once. The chain joins TRBV18 to TRBJ2-3; D unclear. Germline V lookup: CDR1 KGHSH, CDR2 LQKENI. V shed 0 bases and J shed 1 base, with 5 bases lying between them. This CDR3 comprises 14 residues. CDR3 sequence reads: CASSPPIRTDTQYF. CDR3 in DNA: TGTGCCAGCTCACCACCAATCCGCACAGATACGCAGTATTTT.

This chain uses TRBV19 with TRBJ2-7; 8 bases align to TRBD2. The CDR3 length is 13 residues. Unmatched junction bases numbered 4, after V lost 8 bases and J lost 1 base. Germline V gene data show CDR1 as LNHDA and CDR2 as SQIVND (reference sequence). Written as DNA, the CDR3 is TGTGCCAGTGGACGCGGGGGGTCCTACGAGCAGTACTTC. This encodes CASGRGGSYEQYF.

The gene calls are TRBV25-1 and TRBJ1-2, with D tentatively TRBD1 (5 bases). This CDR3 contains 13 residues. The V end was cut by 0 bases, the J end by 8 bases, with 10 bases between. The germline CDR1 and CDR2 sequences are MGHDK and SYGVNS. The CDR3, as DNA: TGTGCCAGCAGTGAATATGGGGGTGACGGCTACACCTTC. As protein: CASSEYGGDGYTF.

The chain recombines TRBV29-1 with TRBJ2-7, with unresolved D. This CDR3 has 14 residues. The germline gives CDR1 SQVTM, CDR2 ANQGSEA. Trimming cost V 6 bases and J 1 base, with 16 bases left between them. In DNA, the CDR3 is TGCAGCGTACTGACTGGGTTTCCGTCCTACGAGCAGTACTTC. It translates to CSVLTGFPSYEQYF.

This chain connects TRBV29-1 to TRBJ2-1; D gene ambiguous. V was shortened by 4 bases and J by 5 bases, with 6 bases between the two germline ends. Germline assignment: CDR1 SQVTM and CDR2 ANQGSEA. This CDR3 has 11 residues. CDR3 DNA sequence: TGCAGCGTTGGGCAGAACAATGAGCAGTTCTTC. Amino acid sequence: CSVGQNNEQFF.

The chain uses TRBV4-1 and TRBJ2-2, with 7 bases identical to TRBD2. Trimming at V came to 0 bases and at J to 4 bases, leaving 14 bases not matched to a gene. Germline values: CDR1 MGHRA, CDR2 YSYEKL. The CDR3 is 19 amino acids. CDR3 in DNA: TGCGCCAGCAGCCAAGATACCCGGACGGGCGGGGGAACCACCGGGGAGCTGTTTTTT. This gives the protein CASSQDTRTGGGTTGELFF.

The chain links TRBV2 to TRBJ2-1; D gene unclear. The CDR3 loop spans 17 amino acids. Germline V gives CDR1 SNHLY, CDR2 FYNNEI. Trimming cost V 2 bases and J 7 bases, with 21 bases left between them. Here the CDR3 reads CASSEIGSGVRGNEQFF. Written as DNA, the CDR3 is TGTGCCAGCAGTGAAATTGGGTCCGGCGTTCGAGGAAATGAGCAGTTCTTC.

This chain connects TRBV30 to TRBJ2-2; TRBD1 agrees at 9 bases. Germline CDR1 is GTSNPN and CDR2 is SVGIG (reference sequence). This CDR3 is 17 amino acids long. V shed 3 bases, J shed 4 bases, and the junction held 12 bases outside the gene matches. CDR3 in DNA: TGTGCCTGGAGCCGATTCCCCGGGACAGGGTCCACCGGGGAGCTGTTTTTT. Translated: CAWSRFPGTGSTGELFF.

The chain uses TRBV6-6 and TRBJ1-6; tentative D call: TRBD1 (5 bases). CDR3 size: 14 residues. Germline V gene lookup returns CDR1 MNHNY and CDR2 SVGAGI (reference sequence). V was trimmed by 6 bases and J by 7 bases, leaving 13 bases between them. The CDR3 sequence is CASSNDGGNSPLHF. CDR3 coding DNA: TGTGCCAGCAGCAACGACGGGGGAAATTCACCCCTCCACTTT.

The gene calls are TRBV7-9 and TRBJ2-5, with D possibly being TRBD1 or TRBD2 (5 bases each). The germline V and J ends were trimmed by 5 bases and 0 bases, with 19 bases remaining between them. This CDR3 is built from 17 residues. Per germline, CDR1 SEHNR and CDR2 FQNEAQ (reference sequence). The DNA of the CDR3 is TGTGCCAGCAGCCACAGGTTCGGGCAGCGGCACCAAGAGACCCAGTACTTC. This sequence encodes CASSHRFGQRHQETQYF.

J is TRBJ2-1 and V is TRBV5-6; perhaps TRBD2 as D (5 bases). The length of the CDR3 is 15 residues. Germline V gene lookup returns CDR1 SGHDT and CDR2 YYEEEE. Trimming cost V 2 bases and J 2 bases, with 11 bases left between them. DNA for the CDR3: TGTGCCAGCAGCTTTGTTAGCGTTCCCTACAATGAGCAGTTCTTC. Translating it yields CASSFVSVPYNEQFF.

This clone was detected a few times. The chain has TRBV9 and TRBJ2-1; TRBD1 aligns across 9 bases. In germline, CDR1 is SGDLS, CDR2 YYNGEE. This CDR3 has 15 residues. With 1 base clipped from V and 10 bases from J, the junction kept 9 bases outside the gene matches. The CDR3 nucleotides read TGTGCCAGCAGCGTACTGACAGGGGGTCTAGGGGAGCAGTTCTTC. It specifies CASSVLTGGLGEQFF.

The chain is built from TRBV30 and TRBJ1-6; TRBD1 is a possible D gene (5 bases). The V gene's germline CDR1 is GTSNPN and CDR2 SVGIG (reference sequence). The CDR3 contains 14 residues. V lost 0 bases to trimming and J lost 6 bases, with 9 bases between them. The CDR3 protein is CAWSVDRVNSPLHF. The CDR3 region has the DNA TGTGCCTGGAGTGTAGACAGAGTTAATTCACCCCTCCACTTT.

The chain carries TRBV7-2 and TRBJ2-7, with 8 bases fitting TRBD2. Germline lookup yields CDR1 SGHTA and CDR2 FQGNSA. Unmatched junction bases numbered 9, after V lost 5 bases and J lost 0 bases. The CDR3 has 16 amino acids. The CDR3 nucleotides read TGTGCCAGCAGCACCGCGGGGGGCGCCACCTCCTACGAGCAGTACTTC. Amino acids: CASSTAGGATSYEQYF.

This clone was counted ten times or more. The J gene is TRBJ2-1, the V gene TRBV11-1; TRBD1 or TRBD2 may be the D gene (6 bases each). The CDR3 is made up of 14 amino acids. CDR1 SGHAT and CDR2 FQDESV come from the germline V gene (reference sequence). Trimming removed 10 bases at V and 0 bases at J, with 13 bases between. CDR3 amino acids: CATGGSSSYNEQFF. DNA for the CDR3: TGTGCCACCGGGGGCTCCAGCTCCTACAATGAGCAGTTCTTC. Supplemented by reference TRBV11-1 and TRBJ2-1, the full variable domain reads EAEVAQSPRYKITEKSQAVAFWCDPISGHATLYWYRQILGQGPELLVQFQDESVVDDSQLPKDRFSAERLKGVDSTLKIQPAELGDSAMYLCATGGSSSYNEQFFGPGTRLTVL.

This clone was counted between two and nine times. The chain joins TRBV18 to TRBJ2-5; TRBD1 agrees at 9 bases. The V segment lost 0 bases and the J segment 13 bases; nucleotides outside the gene matches: 12. This CDR3 region has 15 residues. Germline V gene sequence: CDR1 KGHSH, CDR2 LQKENI. DNA of the CDR3: TGTGCCAGCTCACCACCTCGGACAGGGGCCCGGATGGGGTACTTC. It yields the protein CASSPPRTGARMGYF. Full variable domain (outside the CDR3, taken from reference TRBV18 and TRBJ2-5): NAGVMQNPRHLVRRRGQEARLRCSPMKGHSHVYWYRQLPEEGLKFMVYLQKENIIDESGMPKERFSAEFPKEGPSILRIQQVVRGDSAAYFCASSPPRTGARMGYFGPGTRLLVL.